The 5 T cell receptor beta chains presented below share a single source sample, sequenced in a study of cytomegalovirus exposure and HLA in healthy donors. Use of 60 Vbeta and 13 Jbeta primers characterized the PCR. Libraries were prepared by immunoSEQ multiplex PCR; TCRdb keeps only in-frame clonotypes and omits some of them. Of about 210,000 clones listed, about nine tenths are singletons. The sample was PBMCs. These TCRs come from a boy younger than 10 in good health and CMV-seronegative.

The rearrangement joins TRBV5-1 to TRBJ1-1; D gene uncertain. Trimming cost V 7 bases and J 5 bases, with 15 bases left between them. Germline-derived CDR1 and CDR2 are SGHRS and YFSETQ. The CDR3 sequence is 13 residues long. Here the CDR3 reads CASGPETLTEAFF. The DNA of the CDR3 is TGCGCCAGCGGTCCAGAAACCCTGACTGAAGCTTTCTTT.

This sequence joins TRBV9 and TRBJ2-7; TRBD2 is a possible D gene (5 bases). Germline-derived CDR1 and CDR2 are SGDLS and YYNGEE. V gave up 3 bases and J gave up 1 base, with 20 bases separating them. CDR3 size: 17 residues. The CDR3 reads CASSGEGPSSRSYEQYF. CDR3 nucleotides: TGTGCCAGCAGCGGCGAAGGTCCTAGCTCAAGGTCCTACGAGCAGTACTTC.

This chain joins TRBV7-9 and TRBJ1-2; 7 bases are shared with TRBD1. V shed 0 bases, J shed 2 bases, and the junction held 3 bases outside the gene matches. This CDR3 is built from 15 residues. The germline CDR1 and CDR2 sequences are SEHNR and FQNEAQ (reference sequence). CDR3 loop: CASSLALTGNYGYTF. The CDR3 DNA follows: TGTGCCAGCAGCTTAGCGTTGACAGGGAACTATGGCTACACCTTC.

The rearrangement links TRBV7-8 to TRBJ2-7, with 9 bases identical to TRBD1. The V gene's germline CDR1 is SGHVS and CDR2 FQNEAQ. Trimming removed 5 bases from V and 4 bases from J; junction bases left unmatched: 9. The CDR3 has 15 amino acids. In DNA, the CDR3 is TGTGCCAGCAGCCCGGGGACAGGGAAAAGTTACGAGCAGTACTTC. Encoded protein: CASSPGTGKSYEQYF.

This clone was seen repeatedly, ten times or more. The J gene is TRBJ2-1, the V gene TRBV5-1, with TRBD2 matching 10 bases. The germline CDR1 and CDR2 sequences are SGHRS and YFSETQ. The CDR3 contains 14 residues. V gave up 7 bases and J gave up 8 bases; unmatched junction bases: 9. CDR3 DNA: TGCGCCAGCGGTAGCGGGAGGATAGACCATGAGCAGTTCTTC. This translates into CASGSGRIDHEQFF.